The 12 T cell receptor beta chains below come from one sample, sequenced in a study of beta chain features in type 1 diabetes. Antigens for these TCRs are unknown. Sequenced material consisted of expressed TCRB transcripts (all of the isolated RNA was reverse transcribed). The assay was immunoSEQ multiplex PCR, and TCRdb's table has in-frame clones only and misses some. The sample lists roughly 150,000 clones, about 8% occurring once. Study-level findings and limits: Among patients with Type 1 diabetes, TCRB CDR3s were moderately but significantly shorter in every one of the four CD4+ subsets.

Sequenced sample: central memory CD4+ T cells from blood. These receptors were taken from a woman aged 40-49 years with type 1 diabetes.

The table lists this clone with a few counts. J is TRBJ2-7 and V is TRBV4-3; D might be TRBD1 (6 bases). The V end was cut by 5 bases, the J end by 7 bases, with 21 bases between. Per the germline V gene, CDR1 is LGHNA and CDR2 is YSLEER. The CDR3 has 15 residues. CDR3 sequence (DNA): TGCGCCAGCAGCGATGGACAGTTCACCGGTGCTGAGCAGTACTTC. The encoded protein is CASSDGQFTGAEQYF.

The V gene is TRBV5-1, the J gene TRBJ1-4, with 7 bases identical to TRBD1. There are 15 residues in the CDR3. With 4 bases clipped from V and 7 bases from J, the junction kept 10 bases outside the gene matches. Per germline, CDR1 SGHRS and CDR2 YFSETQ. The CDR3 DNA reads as TGCGCCAGCAGCCAGGGGGACCGTACGTCTGAAAAACTGTTTTTT. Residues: CASSQGDRTSEKLFF.

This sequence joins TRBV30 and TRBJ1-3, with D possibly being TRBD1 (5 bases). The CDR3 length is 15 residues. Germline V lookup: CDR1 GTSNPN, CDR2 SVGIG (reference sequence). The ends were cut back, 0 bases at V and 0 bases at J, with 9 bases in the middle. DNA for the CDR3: TGTGCCTGGAGTGTAAGGGGCATCTCTGGAAACACCATATATTTT. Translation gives CAWSVRGISGNTIYF.

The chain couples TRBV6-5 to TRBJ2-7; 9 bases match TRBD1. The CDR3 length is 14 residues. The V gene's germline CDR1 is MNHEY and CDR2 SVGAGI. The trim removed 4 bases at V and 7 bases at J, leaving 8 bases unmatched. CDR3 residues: CASSSGQGTKEQYF. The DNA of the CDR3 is TGTGCCAGCAGTTCCGGACAGGGGACTAAAGAGCAGTACTTC.

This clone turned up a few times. The CDR3 sequence is CASSFGADEQFF. The CDR3 DNA is TGTGCCAGCAGCTTCGGAGCCGATGAGCAGTTCTTC. The chain has TRBV11-1 and TRBJ2-1; no definite D call. Trimming cost V 3 bases and J 8 bases, with 8 bases left between them. Germline CDR1 SGHAT, CDR2 FQDESV (reference sequence). This CDR3 contains 12 residues. Combining the CDR3 with reference TRBV11-1 and TRBJ2-1 gives the whole variable domain EAEVAQSPRYKITEKSQAVAFWCDPISGHATLYWYRQILGQGPELLVQFQDESVVDDSQLPKDRFSAERLKGVDSTLKIQPAELGDSAMYLCASSFGADEQFFGPGTRLTVL.

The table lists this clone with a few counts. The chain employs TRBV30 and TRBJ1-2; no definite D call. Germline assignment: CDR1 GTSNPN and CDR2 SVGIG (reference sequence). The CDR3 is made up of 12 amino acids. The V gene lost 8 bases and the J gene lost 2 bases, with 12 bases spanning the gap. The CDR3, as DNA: TGTGCCAGTACCCCCCGGAACTATGGCTACACCTTC. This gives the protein CASTPRNYGYTF.

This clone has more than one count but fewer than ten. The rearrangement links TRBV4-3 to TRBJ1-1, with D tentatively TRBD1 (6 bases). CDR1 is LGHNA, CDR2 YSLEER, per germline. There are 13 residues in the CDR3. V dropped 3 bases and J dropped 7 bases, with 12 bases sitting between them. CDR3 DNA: TGCGCCAGCAGCCAGGGGGAGGGGGTTGAAGCTTTCTTT. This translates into CASSQGEGVEAFF.

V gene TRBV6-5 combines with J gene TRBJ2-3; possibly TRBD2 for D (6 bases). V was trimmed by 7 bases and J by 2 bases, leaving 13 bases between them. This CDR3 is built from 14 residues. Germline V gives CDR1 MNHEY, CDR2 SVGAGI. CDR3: CASTEGGATDTQYF. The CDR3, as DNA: TGTGCCAGCACCGAAGGAGGGGCCACAGATACGCAGTATTTT.

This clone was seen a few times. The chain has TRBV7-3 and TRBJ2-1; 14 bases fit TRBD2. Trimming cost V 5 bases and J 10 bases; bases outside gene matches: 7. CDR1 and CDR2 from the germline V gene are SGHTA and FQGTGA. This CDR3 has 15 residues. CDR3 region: CASSVGLAGAGEQFF. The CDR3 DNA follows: TGTGCCAGCAGCGTGGGACTAGCGGGGGCCGGGGAGCAGTTCTTC.

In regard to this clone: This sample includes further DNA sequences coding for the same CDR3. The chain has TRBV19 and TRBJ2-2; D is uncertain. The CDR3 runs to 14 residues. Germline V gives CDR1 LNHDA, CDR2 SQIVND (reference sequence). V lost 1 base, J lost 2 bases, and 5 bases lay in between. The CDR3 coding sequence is TGTGCCAGTAGTATAGTGGGCAACACCGGGGAGCTGTTTTTT. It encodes CASSIVGNTGELFF.

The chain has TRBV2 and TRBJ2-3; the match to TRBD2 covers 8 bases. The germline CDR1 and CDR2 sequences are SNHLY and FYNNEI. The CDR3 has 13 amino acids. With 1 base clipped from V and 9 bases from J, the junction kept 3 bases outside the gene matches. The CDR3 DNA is TGTGCCAGCAGTGAAGATGCGGGAGGAACGCAGTATTTT. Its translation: CASSEDAGGTQYF.

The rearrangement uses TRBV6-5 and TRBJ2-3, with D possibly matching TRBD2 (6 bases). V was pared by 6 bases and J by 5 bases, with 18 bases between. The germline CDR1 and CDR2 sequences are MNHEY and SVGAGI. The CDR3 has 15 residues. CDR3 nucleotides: TGTGCCAGCAGCGTGGAATGGGGGGTTAAAGATACGCAGTATTTT. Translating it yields CASSVEWGVKDTQYF.